This TCR beta chain was retrieved from a study of T cells in Graves' hyperthyroidism and ophthalmopathy. This clonotype was recorded a few times. Exclusion of patients followed from uncontrolled infection, other autoimmune disease, pregnancy or lactation. RNA transcripts provided the source from which TCR beta CDR3 regions were amplified. With the HTBI primer set, the TCR CDR3 went through a first round of RT-PCR. TCRdb ran MiXCR on the multiplex PCR reads and lists one entry per CDR3 protein. There are more than 550,000 distinct CDR3 sequences in the sample; around 20% occur only once, and 16% lies in the top ten. This clonotype was obtained from a woman aged 45 to 65 with Graves' hyperthyroidism that later progressed to Graves' ophthalmopathy. Source material: blood.

CDR3 in amino acids: CAITQSDRGQGYTF. CDR3 nucleotide sequence: TGTGCCATCACTCAATCGGACAGGGGGCAAGGCTACACCTTC. The V call is TRBV10-3, the J call TRBJ1-2; 11 bases are shared with TRBD1. The germline gives CDR1 ENHRY, CDR2 SYGVKD. This CDR3 region has 14 residues. V trimming: 7 bases; J trimming: 8 bases; junction bases outside the gene matches: 9.